Presented here are 25 T cell receptor beta chains from one specimen sequenced in a study of human T cells and chemical hapten exposure. Time point here: patch test 2, 6 weeks after DPC sensitization. Treatment described: therapeutic diphenylcyclopropenone sensitization with weekly scalp DPC. TCRdb processed the RACE reads anew with MiXCR; each CDR3 protein has one entry. The table lists 89,000 or so distinct CDR3 sequences, 6.6% of them singletons. The sequencing here drew on whole blood, taken in connection with sensitization to the hapten diphenylcyclopropenone (DPC). The source is a woman in her twenties or thirties with alopecia areata. Some clones in this sample may be carry-over from other donors' samples.

Details on this clonotype: A much larger clone differs from this one at a single base, so this may be a read error. V gene TRBV4-2 combines with J gene TRBJ2-3; D unclear. The CDR3 contains 15 residues. Germline lookup yields CDR1 LGHNA and CDR2 YNFKEQ. The CDR3 region has the DNA TGTGCCAGAAGCCGAAACGGAGAAAGCACAGATACGCAGTATTTT. Its protein is CARSRNGESTDTQYF.

V gene TRBV12-3 or TRBV12-4 combines with J gene TRBJ1-2; D perhaps matches TRBD1 (5 bases). Deletions cut 5 bases from V and 4 bases from J, with 14 bases between. This CDR3 comprises 14 residues. The CDR3 nucleotides read TGTGCCAGCAGTCTGGGGACTTCTGTCTATGGCTACACCTTC. This encodes CASSLGTSVYGYTF.

The V gene is TRBV7-9, the J gene TRBJ2-3; 9 nucleotides align to TRBD2. CDR3 length: 18 amino acids. The V gene's germline CDR1 is SEHNR and CDR2 FQNEAQ (reference sequence). V shed 5 bases and J 3 bases; nucleotides not matched to a gene: 15. In DNA form, the CDR3 reads TGTGCCAGCAGCGCCGGAGACTTAAGCGGGGGGAGGACAGATACGCAGTATTTT. Translating it yields CASSAGDLSGGRTDTQYF.

In this sample, this clonotype turned up many times. The V gene is TRBV12-3 or TRBV12-4, the J gene TRBJ1-3; D ambiguous. V was pared by 2 bases and J by 2 bases, with 4 bases between. This CDR3 is built from 13 residues. The CDR3 loop is CASSLSPGNTIYF. As DNA, the CDR3 is TGTGCCAGCAGTTTATCCCCTGGAAACACCATATATTTT.

The chain recombines TRBV30 with TRBJ1-2, with D hard to call. The CDR3 extends over 13 amino acids. The germline V gene encodes CDR1 GTSNPN and CDR2 SVGIG (reference sequence). The V and J ends lost 2 bases and 8 bases respectively, with 15 bases between them. The CDR3, as DNA: TGTGCCTGGAGTCCGACGGACCACATAGGCTACACCTTC. Amino acid sequence: CAWSPTDHIGYTF.

This chain uses TRBV5-1 with TRBJ1-1; D perhaps matches TRBD1 (6 bases). The germline V and J ends were trimmed by 2 bases and 11 bases, with 16 bases remaining between them. From germline, CDR1 is SGHRS and CDR2 YFSETQ. The CDR3 has 13 amino acids. The CDR3 loop is CASSFDQGLVAFF. CDR3 coding DNA: TGCGCCAGCAGCTTCGATCAGGGGTTGGTTGCTTTCTTT.

Ten or more counts support this clonotype. The CDR3 DNA follows: TGTGCCAGCACCTATCGACTGGGGGGCGAGCAGTACTTC. As protein: CASTYRLGGEQYF. The chain uses TRBV9 and TRBJ2-7, with D perhaps matching TRBD2 (6 bases). CDR3 length: 13 residues. Trimming pared 6 bases from V and 6 bases from J, leaving 16 bases between. Germline V CDR1 and CDR2: SGDLS, YYNGEE.

This clonotype was observed many times. This sequence joins TRBV6-5 and TRBJ2-3, with D perhaps TRBD1 or TRBD2 (6 bases each). Trimming left V 5 bases short and J 4 bases short, with 13 bases between. The germline CDR1 and CDR2 sequences are MNHEY and SVGAGI. The CDR3 has 14 residues. Written as DNA, the CDR3 is TGTGCCAGCAGTGAGGGGGGTCGGGCAGATACGCAGTATTTT. Protein: CASSEGGRADTQYF.

Many counts were recorded for this clonotype. The CDR3 DNA is TGTGCCAGCAGGACTAGCGGGGGGGTCCAAGAGACCCAGTACTTC. Translating gives CASRTSGGVQETQYF. This chain links TRBV5-4 with TRBJ2-5; 14 nucleotides agree with TRBD2. This CDR3 is 15 amino acids long. With 5 bases clipped from V and 1 base from J, the junction kept 1 base outside the gene matches. Germline-derived CDR1 and CDR2 are SGHNT and YYREEE (reference sequence).

This clonotype has at least ten counts. The chain links TRBV27 to TRBJ1-2, with TRBD1 as a possible D gene (6 bases). Deletions cut 5 bases from V and 2 bases from J, with 18 bases between. The CDR3 has 16 residues. Germline-derived CDR1 and CDR2 are MNHEY and SMNVEV (reference sequence). The CDR3 DNA reads TGTGCCAGCAGTCGAGCAGGGGCCCTGCAAAACTATGGCTACACCTTC. Translating gives CASSRAGALQNYGYTF.

At least ten counts were recorded for this clonotype. The V call is TRBV20-1, the J call TRBJ2-1; 11 nucleotides agree with TRBD2. The CDR3 runs to 14 residues. J gave up 6 bases and V 3 bases, and 4 bases lay outside the gene matches. CDR1 and CDR2 (germline): DFQATT, SNEGSKA (reference sequence). This CDR3 is CSASPLAGGNEQFF. CDR3 DNA sequence: TGCAGTGCTAGTCCCCTAGCGGGGGGCAATGAGCAGTTCTTC.

The chain combines TRBV12-5 with TRBJ1-1, with TRBD1 as a possible D gene (6 bases). CDR1 and CDR2 from the germline V gene are LGHNT and FRNRAP. V was clipped by 6 bases and J by 7 bases, with 12 bases between them. The CDR3 is 12 residues long. CDR3 in amino acids: CASGLGGVEAFF. CDR3 coding DNA: TGTGCTAGTGGCCTAGGGGGGGTTGAAGCTTTCTTT.

This clonotype was counted only a few times. This rearrangement joins TRBV5-1 to TRBJ2-2; D gene ambiguous. There are 14 residues in the CDR3. Germline values: CDR1 SGHRS, CDR2 YFSETQ. The V and J ends lost 5 bases and 0 bases respectively, with 8 bases between them. This CDR3 reads CASSGRTNTGELFF. The CDR3 nucleotides are TGCGCCAGCAGTGGTAGAACGAACACCGGGGAGCTGTTTTTT.

This clonotype was found once. One base away lies a much larger clone, so this may be a sequencing read error. This chain links TRBV20-1 with TRBJ1-3; D is perhaps TRBD1 (5 bases). Germline lookup yields CDR1 DFQATT and CDR2 SNEGSKA (reference sequence). The CDR3 extends over 14 amino acids. The CDR3 DNA is TGCAGTGCTGGGGACCAAGTGCAAGGAAAAACCATATATTTT. Translated: CSAGDQVQGKTIYF.

Many counts were recorded for this clonotype. The V gene is TRBV6-5, the J gene TRBJ2-1; tentatively, D is TRBD1 (7 bases). The CDR3 loop spans 12 amino acids. Germline values: CDR1 MNHEY, CDR2 SVGAGI. Trimming left V 6 bases short and J 7 bases short, with 10 bases between. The CDR3 loop is CASSRGENEQFF. In DNA, the CDR3 is TGTGCCAGCAGCAGGGGGGAAAATGAGCAGTTCTTC.

This clonotype was counted ten times or more. The chain is built from TRBV6-1 and TRBJ1-1; a weak D match, TRBD1 (5 bases). V dropped 3 bases and J dropped 4 bases, with 15 bases sitting between them. This CDR3 is built from 15 residues. CDR1 is MNHNS, CDR2 SASEGT, per germline. CDR3 region: CASSDYRSGPTEAFF. For the CDR3, the DNA is TGTGCCAGCAGTGACTACAGGTCTGGGCCCACTGAAGCTTTCTTT.

This clonotype was seen many times. The chain couples TRBV18 to TRBJ1-1; D perhaps matches TRBD1 (5 bases). CDR1 KGHSH and CDR2 LQKENI come from the germline V gene. The CDR3 runs 16 residues. V lost 2 bases to trimming and J lost 1 base, with 14 bases between them. CDR3 sequence (DNA): TGTGCCAGCTCACCATCTTATGGACACCAGAACACTGAAGCTTTCTTT. Amino acid sequence: CASSPSYGHQNTEAFF.

This clonotype has more than one count but fewer than ten. The chain is built from TRBV10-2 and TRBJ1-1; D is possibly TRBD1 (6 bases). Germline V gene data show CDR1 as WSHSY and CDR2 as SAAADI. V was shortened by 8 bases and J by 0 bases, with 13 bases between the two germline ends. There are 14 residues in the CDR3. The DNA of the CDR3 is TGCGCCAGCGAGGGGGGGGGGATGAACACTGAAGCTTTCTTT. Protein: CASEGGGMNTEAFF.

This clonotype appeared a single time. Given a much more abundant clone one base away, this may be a read error. This chain connects TRBV10-3 to TRBJ2-1; D not certain. CDR1 is ENHRY and CDR2 is SYGVKD in the germline V gene. This CDR3 is built from 11 residues. As DNA, the CDR3 is TGTGCCATCAGCGATTACAATGAGCGGTTCTTC. This translates into CAISDYNERFF.

This chain links TRBV18 with TRBJ2-5; no clear D. CDR1 KGHSH and CDR2 LQKENI come from the germline V gene. The CDR3 consists of 16 residues. Trimming cost V 3 bases and J 2 bases, with 16 bases left between them. The CDR3 nucleotides are TGTGCCAGCTCACCGCCCCAAAGGGATTATCAAGAGACCCAGTACTTC. It translates to CASSPPQRDYQETQYF.

J is TRBJ2-1 and V is TRBV12-3 or TRBV12-4, with 9 bases identical to TRBD1. The CDR3 sequence is 16 residues long. With 5 bases clipped from V and 8 bases from J, the junction kept 13 bases outside the gene matches. CDR3: CASSPTPGQGNYEQFF. The DNA of the CDR3 is TGTGCCAGCAGTCCTACCCCGGGACAGGGTAACTATGAGCAGTTCTTC.

The CDR3 loop reads CASSRERGGNSPLHF. As DNA, the CDR3 is TGTGCCAGCAGTCGAGAGAGAGGGGGTAATTCACCCCTCCACTTT. The V gene is TRBV27, the J gene TRBJ1-6, with D perhaps TRBD1 (6 bases). There are 15 residues in the CDR3. The V end lost 5 bases, the J end lost 6 bases, and 14 bases lay between the germline ends. The V gene's germline CDR1 is MNHEY and CDR2 SMNVEV (reference sequence).

This clonotype was seen at least ten times. The V and J genes are TRBV14 and TRBJ2-3; TRBD2 matches at 13 bases. CDR3 length: 18 residues. Trimming removed 4 bases from V and 4 bases from J; junction bases left unmatched: 11. The germline V gene has CDR1 SGHDN and CDR2 FVKESK. The CDR3 reads CASSRKHGLAGDSDTQYF. For the CDR3, the DNA is TGTGCCAGCAGCCGGAAACACGGACTAGCGGGGGACTCAGATACGCAGTATTTT.

At least ten counts were recorded for this clonotype. The V call is TRBV28, the J call TRBJ2-7, with 8 bases that match TRBD1. Germline-derived CDR1 and CDR2 are MDHEN and SYDVKM. V lost 6 bases and J lost 3; bases outside the gene matches: 19. CDR3 length: 18 residues. The CDR3 protein is CASRKLRLLTGVIYEQYF. In nucleotides, the CDR3 is TGTGCCAGCAGAAAACTCCGGTTGTTGACAGGGGTAATCTACGAGCAGTACTTC.

Only a few counts were recorded for this clonotype. The chain uses TRBV29-1 and TRBJ2-5, with D unresolved. V was trimmed by 2 bases and J by 1 base, leaving 5 bases between them. The CDR3 consists of 12 residues. Germline-derived CDR1 and CDR2 are SQVTM and ANQGSEA. The CDR3 is CSVESVQETQYF. CDR3 nucleotides: TGCAGCGTTGAATCAGTCCAAGAGACCCAGTACTTC.